The 2 T cell receptor beta chains given below trace back to one sample, sequenced in a study of shared clonotypes between healthy human individuals. The data were produced by immunoSEQ multiplex PCR, yet TCRdb's version contains in-frame clones alone and is incomplete. The sample has approximately 350,000 clones, around 96% seen once. Sequencing was done on a sample of memory CD8+ T cells sorted from blood. The subset is: CD45RO+ cells pooled with CCR7-negative TemRA cells. The source is a man aged 25 to 45 in good health.

This chain joins TRBV28 and TRBJ2-1; the D is unclear. From germline, CDR1 is MDHEN and CDR2 SYDVKM. The CDR3 is 17 amino acids. V lost 3 bases and J lost 6, with 21 bases in between. CDR3 sequence (DNA): TGTGCCAGCAGTTTCCGCACCACTTTAGAGCCCTTCAATGAGCAGTTCTTC. It translates to CASSFRTTLEPFNEQFF.

The chain has TRBV7-8 and TRBJ2-5, with D possibly matching TRBD2 (5 bases). Deletions cut 2 bases from V and 0 bases from J, with 13 bases between. The germline CDR1 and CDR2 sequences are SGHVS and FQNEAQ. This CDR3 is 16 amino acids long. CDR3 amino acids: CASSLNSVRYQETQYF. CDR3 nucleotide sequence: TGTGCCAGCAGCTTAAATAGCGTACGCTACCAAGAGACCCAGTACTTC.